One sample yielded the 10 T cell receptor beta chains listed below, sequenced in a study of blood T cell repertoires in COVID-19. Clones were read by immunoSEQ multiplex PCR, and TCRdb kept only the in-frame ones, dropping some. This sample has about 38,000 clones, with about three quarters found just once. The material sequenced was peripheral blood. These receptor sequences come from a man between 70 and 80 years old with COVID-19, enrolled during active disease.

This chain links TRBV20-1 with TRBJ2-5; D ambiguous. CDR1 is DFQATT, CDR2 SNEGSKA, per germline (reference sequence). Trimming cost V 5 bases and J 0 bases, with 4 bases left between them. There are 11 residues in the CDR3. The CDR3 sequence is CSARDQETQYF. CDR3 nucleotide sequence: TGCAGTGCTCGGGACCAAGAGACCCAGTACTTC.

This chain uses TRBV3-1 (or the pseudogene TRBV3-2) with TRBJ2-1, with D perhaps matching TRBD2 (5 bases). CDR1 is LGHDT, CDR2 YNNKEL, per germline (reference sequence). The CDR3 runs to 15 residues. Trimming stripped 1 base from V and 6 bases from J, with 13 bases between. Here the CDR3 DNA reads TGTGCCAGCAGCCAAGGAAGTAGCGCGGCCAATGAGCAGTTCTTC. It codes for CASSQGSSAANEQFF.

The genes are TRBV5-5 and TRBJ2-2; weak D call: TRBD2 (7 bases). The CDR3 is made up of 16 amino acids. The V and J ends lost 4 bases and 7 bases respectively, with 20 bases between them. In germline, CDR1 is SGHKS, CDR2 YYEKEE (reference sequence). The DNA of the CDR3 is TGTGCCAGCAGCCCCGGAGGGGGGAGGGCCGTCGGGGAGCTGTTTTTT. Its protein product is CASSPGGGRAVGELFF.

The gene calls are TRBV6-5 and TRBJ2-1; 10 nucleotides align to TRBD2. This CDR3 region has 15 residues. V gave up 0 bases and J gave up 9 bases; unmatched junction bases: 5. Per the germline V gene, CDR1 is MNHEY and CDR2 is SVGAGI. CDR3 region: CASSYSFPSGGEQFF. The CDR3 nucleotides read TGTGCCAGCAGTTACTCGTTCCCTAGCGGGGGTGAGCAGTTCTTC.

Only a few counts were recorded for this clone. The chain combines TRBV2 with TRBJ2-7, with 8 bases identical to TRBD1. V shed 6 bases, J shed 2 bases, and the junction held 9 bases outside the gene matches. Looked up from germline, CDR1 is SNHLY and CDR2 is FYNNEI. The CDR3 is 15 residues long. The chain's CDR3 is CASRHRGYLTYEQYF. The CDR3 DNA is TGTGCCAGCAGACACAGGGGGTACCTAACCTACGAGCAGTACTTC.

The rearrangement joins TRBV27 to TRBJ1-2; the D gene is possibly TRBD1 (6 bases). This CDR3 is built from 13 residues. V was shortened by 6 bases and J by 6 bases, with 14 bases between the two germline ends. Germline CDR1 is MNHEY and CDR2 is SMNVEV (reference sequence). The CDR3 spells CASSATGIHGYTF. The CDR3 DNA is TGTGCCAGCAGCGCCACAGGGATCCATGGCTACACCTTC.

The rearrangement uses TRBV4-1 and TRBJ1-1; D unresolved. Per germline, CDR1 MGHRA and CDR2 YSYEKL. Trimming removed 1 base from V and 1 base from J, with 10 bases in between. The CDR3 has 15 amino acids. CDR3 region: CASSQGPGGNTEAFF. CDR3 DNA: TGCGCCAGCAGCCAAGGCCCGGGAGGGAACACTGAAGCTTTCTTT.

The V call is TRBV5-1, the J call TRBJ2-7; 9 bases are a match to TRBD1. The CDR3 consists of 14 residues. The ends lost 8 bases at V and 5 bases at J; junction bases unmatched: 11. Germline CDR1 and CDR2: SGHRS and YFSETQ. Here the CDR3 DNA reads TGCGCCAGTAATACAGGGGGCGCAGAGGACGAGCAGTACTTC. This encodes CASNTGGAEDEQYF.

The table lists this clone with a few counts. J is TRBJ1-2 and V is TRBV5-8; tentative D call: TRBD1 (5 bases). The CDR3 contains 12 residues. Trimming took 1 base from V and 13 from J, leaving 14 bases between them. The germline CDR1 and CDR2 sequences are SGHTS and YDEGEE. This CDR3 is CASSLIAGLVTF. The CDR3 region has the DNA TGTGCCAGCAGCTTGATTGCAGGGCTAGTCACCTTC.

The chain combines TRBV19 with TRBJ2-2; tentatively, D is TRBD1 (5 bases). Germline V gene sequence: CDR1 LNHDA, CDR2 SQIVND (reference sequence). There are 14 residues in the CDR3. Trimming pared 6 bases from V and 2 bases from J, leaving 10 bases between. The CDR3 region is CASRAGFNTGELFF. The CDR3 DNA follows: TGTGCCAGTAGAGCAGGGTTCAACACCGGGGAGCTGTTTTTT.